The 3 T cell receptor beta chains listed next were all sequenced from one sample in a study of vaccination and CD4 T cells after COVID-19. Which antigens these TCRs recognize remains unknown. At the Johns Hopkins FTIC core, DNA taken from cultured CD4+ T cells was sequenced by way of the Oncomine TCR Beta short-read assay. MiXCR, run by TCRdb on the PCR reads, gives a single entry per CDR3 protein. This sample has about 18,000 distinct CDR3 sequences, with approximately 60% found just once. The treatment: approximately 9-day PBMC culture with coronavirus spike peptide pools or control peptides (ViraFEST assay). Sequenced input: CD4+ T cells from blood, cultured in vitro. These receptors all come from a human donor who had recovered from COVID-19.

J is TRBJ2-7 and V is TRBV29-1, with unresolved D. The ends were cut back, 7 bases at V and 0 bases at J, with 10 bases in the middle. CDR1 and CDR2 (germline): SQVTM, ANQGSEA. CDR3 size: 12 residues. In DNA form, the CDR3 reads TGCAGCGGCCTCAGTCCCTCCTACGAGCAGTACTTC. Amino acids: CSGLSPSYEQYF.

The chain is built from TRBV2 and TRBJ2-5, with D perhaps being TRBD1 or TRBD2 (6 bases each). V lost 7 bases, J lost 6 bases, and 12 bases lay in between. Germline V gene data show CDR1 as SNHLY and CDR2 as FYNNEI. The CDR3 length is 12 residues. The CDR3 protein is CASTHRGQTQYF. CDR3 nucleotides: TGTGCCAGCACTCATCGGGGGCAGACCCAGTACTTC. The variable domain in full, completed from reference TRBV2 and TRBJ2-5, reads EPEVTQTPSHQVTQMGQEVILRCVPISNHLYFYWYRQILGQKVEFLVSFYNNEISEKSEIFDDQFSVERPDGSNFTLKIRSTKLEDSAMYFCASTHRGQTQYFGPGTRLLVL.

The rearrangement joins TRBV7-9 to TRBJ2-2; TRBD2 matches at 7 bases. The germline CDR1 and CDR2 sequences are SEHNR and FQNEAQ (reference sequence). After removal of 6 bases from V and 2 bases from J, the junction contained 6 bases not matched to a gene. The CDR3 is 15 amino acids. The CDR3, as DNA: TGTGCCAGCAGTCCCCCGGGGGGTAACACCGGGGAGCTGTTTTTT. The encoded protein is CASSPPGGNTGELFF.